The entry that follows covers one TCR beta chain sequence. Antigen unknown. Germline V gene data show CDR1 as LGHNT and CDR2 as FRNRAP. This CDR3 is 13 amino acids long. V gave up 7 bases and J gave up 2 bases; unmatched junction bases: 4. This entry comes from a study of T cell responses to AZD1222 COVID-19 vaccine. Study findings and constraints: No repertoire was sampled before or during the peak T cell response, only after it. Possibly, clonal diversity was underestimated; donors were largely white British and included more females.

Only in-frame clones appear in the TCRdb table, and some are missing; sequencing was by immunoSEQ multiplex PCR. This table holds roughly 150,000 clones, about 85% found once. The receptor was derived from an adult who had recovered from COVID-19. The sequencing used peripheral blood, collected after recovery from COVID-19. This chain connects TRBV12-5 to TRBJ2-7, with 8 bases lining up with TRBD1. DNA of the CDR3: TGTGCTAGTGCCCCGGACAGGGCCTACGAGCAGTACTTC. Translating gives CASAPDRAYEQYF.